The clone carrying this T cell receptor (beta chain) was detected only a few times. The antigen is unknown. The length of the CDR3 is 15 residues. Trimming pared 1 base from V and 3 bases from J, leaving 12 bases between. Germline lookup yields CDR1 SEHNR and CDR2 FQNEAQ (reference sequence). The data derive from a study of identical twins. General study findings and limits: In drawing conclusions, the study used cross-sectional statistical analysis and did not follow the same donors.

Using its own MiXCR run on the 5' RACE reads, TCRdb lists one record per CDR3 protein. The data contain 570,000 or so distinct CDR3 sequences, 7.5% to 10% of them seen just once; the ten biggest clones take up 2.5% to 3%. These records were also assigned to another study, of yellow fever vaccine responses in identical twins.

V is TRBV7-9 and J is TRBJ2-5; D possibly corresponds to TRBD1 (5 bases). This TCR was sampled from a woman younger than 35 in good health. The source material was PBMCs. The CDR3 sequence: CASSLEWRREETQYF. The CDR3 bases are TGTGCCAGCAGCTTAGAATGGCGCAGGGAAGAGACCCAGTACTTC.